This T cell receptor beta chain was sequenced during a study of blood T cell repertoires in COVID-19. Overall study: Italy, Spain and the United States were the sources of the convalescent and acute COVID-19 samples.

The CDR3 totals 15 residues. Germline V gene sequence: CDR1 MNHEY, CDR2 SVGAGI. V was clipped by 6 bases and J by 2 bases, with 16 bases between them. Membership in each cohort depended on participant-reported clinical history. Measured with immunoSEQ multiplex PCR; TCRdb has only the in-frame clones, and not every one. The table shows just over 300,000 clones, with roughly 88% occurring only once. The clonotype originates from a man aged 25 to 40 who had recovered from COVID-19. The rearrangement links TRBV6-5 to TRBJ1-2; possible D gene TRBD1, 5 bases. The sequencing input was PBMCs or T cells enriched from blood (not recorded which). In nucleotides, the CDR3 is TGTGCCAGCAGGGCGAATGACAGAGCAAACTATGGCTACACCTTC. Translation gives CASRANDRANYGYTF.